A single sample gave rise to the 8 T cell receptor beta chains below, sequenced in a study of tumor-infiltrating lymphocytes in primary liver carcinoma. Germline DNA was also extracted, with blood RNA taken from unsorted whole blood. Starting from approximately 0.45 ug of total RNA, TCR beta cDNA was produced with a primer in the constant region. Library construction for TCR beta comprised three nested multiplex PCR rounds performed with slightly modified ARM-PCR. PCR rounds one and two used TRBV1-TRBV30 forward primers with a C-beta reverse primer for approximately 10 cycles each. TCRdb re-analysed the multiplex PCR reads in MiXCR, keeping a single row per CDR3 protein. The sample consists of 300,000 to 400,000 distinct CDR3 sequences, about 61% of them appearing once. What was sequenced was peripheral blood. These receptors were taken from a man aged 35-49 years with primary liver carcinoma and hepatitis B virus infection.

To note about this clonotype: A much larger clone is a single base away; this may be a read error. The CDR3 coding sequence is TGTGCCAGCAACCAAGATTACGGGGGCGCGGAGACCCAGTACTTC. Its translation is CASNQDYGGAETQYF. The chain couples TRBV4-2 to TRBJ2-5; possibly TRBD1 or TRBD2 for D (6 bases each). Germline V gene lookup returns CDR1 LGHNA and CDR2 YNFKEQ. The CDR3 sequence is 15 residues long.

There are many counts of this clonotype. The chain links TRBV5-5 to TRBJ1-1; D call uncertain. Trimming removed 4 bases at V and 3 bases at J, with 16 bases between. The CDR3 sequence is 15 residues long. Germline CDR1 is SGHKS and CDR2 is YYEKEE (reference sequence). The CDR3 sequence: CASSRDGWGDTEAFF. CDR3 bases: TGTGCCAGCAGCAGAGACGGGTGGGGAGACACTGAAGCTTTCTTT.

About this clonotype: Given the absence of the conserved phenylalanine or tryptophan at the CDR3 end, a read error is likely. The chain couples TRBV28 to TRBJ2-5; D gene unclear. CDR1 is MDHEN and CDR2 is SYDVKM in the germline V gene. V was pared by 2 bases and J by 4 bases, with 8 bases between. This CDR3 is built from 13 residues. DNA of the CDR3: TGTGCCAGCAGTTTAGGGTCTACAGAGACCCAGTACCTC. Translation: CASSLGSTETQYL.

Concerning this clonotype: The conserved phenylalanine or tryptophan normally closing the CDR3 is absent here, so this likely arose from a read error. The chain joins TRBV10-3 to TRBJ2-1; 10 nucleotides align to TRBD1. The CDR3 consists of 16 residues. The germline CDR1 and CDR2 sequences are ENHRY and SYGVKD. The CDR3 sequence is CVIRETDRGHDNEQFS. The CDR3 bases are TGTGTCATCAGGGAGACAGACAGGGGGCATGACAATGAGCAGTTCTCC.

The V gene is TRBV7-9, the J gene TRBJ2-2; D is undetermined. Trimming took 6 bases from V and 7 from J, leaving 12 bases between them. The CDR3 loop spans 13 amino acids. Germline-derived CDR1 and CDR2 are SEHNR and FQNEAQ (reference sequence). In nucleotides, the CDR3 is TGTGCCAGCAGTTCTTCTTATCGCGGGGAGCTGTTTTTT. Protein product: CASSSSYRGELFF.

Only a few counts were recorded for this clonotype. The V gene is TRBV13, the J gene TRBJ2-7; 13 nucleotides align to TRBD2. The CDR3 consists of 15 residues. Germline V gene sequence: CDR1 PRHDT, CDR2 FYEKMQ (reference sequence). After removal of 5 bases from V and 6 bases from J, the junction contained 7 bases not matched to a gene. As DNA, the CDR3 is TGTGCCAGCAGCGCCGGACTAGCGGGAGTGGTCGAGCAGTACTTC. Translated, it gives CASSAGLAGVVEQYF.

To note about this clonotype: A much larger clone differs from this one at a single base, so this may be a read error. The V gene is TRBV6-5, the J gene TRBJ2-7; 8 bases match TRBD1. This CDR3 comprises 14 residues. Germline values: CDR1 MNHEY, CDR2 SVGAGI. DNA for the CDR3: TGTCCCAGCAGCAGAGACAGGGGTGCACACGAGCAGTACTTC. Translation: CPSSRDRGAHEQYF.

This clonotype was seen many times. This chain uses TRBV4-3 with TRBJ2-3; D call uncertain. Trimming shortened V by 0 bases and J by 3 bases, and 13 bases separated the two germline ends. CDR1 is LGHNA and CDR2 is YSLEER in the germline V gene. This CDR3 contains 16 residues. The CDR3 DNA follows: TGCGCCAGCAGCCAAGACGTAGTAGAGGTGACAGATACGCAGTATTTT. Translation gives CASSQDVVEVTDTQYF.